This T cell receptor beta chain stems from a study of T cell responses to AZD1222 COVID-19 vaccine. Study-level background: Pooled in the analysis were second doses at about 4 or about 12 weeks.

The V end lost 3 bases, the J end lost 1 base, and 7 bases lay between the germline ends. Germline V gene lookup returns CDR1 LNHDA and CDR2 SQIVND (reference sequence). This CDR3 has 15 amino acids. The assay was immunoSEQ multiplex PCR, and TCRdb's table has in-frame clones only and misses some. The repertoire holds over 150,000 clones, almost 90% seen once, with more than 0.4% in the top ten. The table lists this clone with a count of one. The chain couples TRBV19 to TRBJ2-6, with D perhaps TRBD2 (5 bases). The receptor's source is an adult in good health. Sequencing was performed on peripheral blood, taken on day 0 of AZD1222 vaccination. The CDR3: CASSIPGSGANVLTF. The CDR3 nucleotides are TGTGCCAGTAGTATTCCGGGATCTGGGGCCAACGTCCTGACTTTC.